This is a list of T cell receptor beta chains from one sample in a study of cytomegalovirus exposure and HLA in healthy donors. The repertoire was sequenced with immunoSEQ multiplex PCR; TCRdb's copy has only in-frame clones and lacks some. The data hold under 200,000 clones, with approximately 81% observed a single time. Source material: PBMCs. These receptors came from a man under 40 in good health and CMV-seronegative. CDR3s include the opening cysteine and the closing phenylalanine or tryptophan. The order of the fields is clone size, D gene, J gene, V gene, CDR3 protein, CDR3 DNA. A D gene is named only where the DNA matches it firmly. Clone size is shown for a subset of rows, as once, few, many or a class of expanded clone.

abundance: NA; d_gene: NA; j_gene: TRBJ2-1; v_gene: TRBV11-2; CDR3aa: CASGQNRNEQFF; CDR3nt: TGTGCCAGCGGACAAAATAGGAATGAGCAGTTCTTC
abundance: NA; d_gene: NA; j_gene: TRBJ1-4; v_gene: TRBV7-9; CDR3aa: CASAGEKLFF; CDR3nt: TGTGCCAGCGCGGGTGAAAAACTGTTTTTT
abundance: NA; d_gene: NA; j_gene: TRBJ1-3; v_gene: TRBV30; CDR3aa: CAWSASSGNTIYF; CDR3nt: TGTGCCTGGAGTGCTAGCTCTGGAAACACCATATATTTT
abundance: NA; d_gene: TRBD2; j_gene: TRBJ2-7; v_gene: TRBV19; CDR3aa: CASSIGGGPYEQYF; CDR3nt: TGTGCCAGTAGTATTGGGGGAGGGCCCTACGAGCAGTACTTC
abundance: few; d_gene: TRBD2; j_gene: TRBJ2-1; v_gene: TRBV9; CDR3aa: CASSRDYSSNEQFF; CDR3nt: TGTGCCAGCAGCCGGGACTACAGTTCCAATGAGCAGTTCTTC
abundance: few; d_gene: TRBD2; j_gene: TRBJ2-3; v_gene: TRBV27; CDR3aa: CASSLGLAVADTQYF; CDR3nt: TGTGCCAGCAGTCTAGGACTAGCCGTAGCAGATACGCAGTATTTT
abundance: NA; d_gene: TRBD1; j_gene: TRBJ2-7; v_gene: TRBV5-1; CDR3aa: CASSPTGLYEQYF; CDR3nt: TGCGCCAGCAGTCCGACAGGGCTCTACGAGCAGTACTTC
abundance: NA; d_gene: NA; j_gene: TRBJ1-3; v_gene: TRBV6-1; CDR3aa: CASTVIRTGNTIYF; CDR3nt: TGTGCCAGCACTGTGATCAGGACTGGAAACACCATATATTTT
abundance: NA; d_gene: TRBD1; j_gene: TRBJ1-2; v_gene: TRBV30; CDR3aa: CAWEGQGANGYTF; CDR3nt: TGTGCCTGGGAGGGACAGGGGGCGAATGGCTACACCTTC
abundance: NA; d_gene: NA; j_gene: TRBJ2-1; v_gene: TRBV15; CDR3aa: CATSRARRTSYNEQFF; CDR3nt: TGTGCCACCAGCAGAGCTAGGAGGACCTCCTACAATGAGCAGTTCTTC
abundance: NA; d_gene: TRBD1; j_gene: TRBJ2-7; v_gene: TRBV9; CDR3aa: CASSTGQGNYEQYF; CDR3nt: TGTGCCAGCAGCACAGGACAGGGTAACTACGAGCAGTACTTC
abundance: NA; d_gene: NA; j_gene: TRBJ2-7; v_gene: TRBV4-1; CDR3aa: CASSPTDLGAYEQYF; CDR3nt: TGCGCCAGCAGCCCCACGGACCTCGGGGCCTACGAGCAGTACTTC
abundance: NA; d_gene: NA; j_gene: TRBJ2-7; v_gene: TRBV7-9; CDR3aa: CASSPPGGRDEQYF; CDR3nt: TGTGCCAGCAGCCCCCCGGGGGGCAGGGACGAGCAGTACTTC
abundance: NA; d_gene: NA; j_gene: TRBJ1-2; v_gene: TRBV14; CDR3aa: CASSPFGRAPDYGYTF; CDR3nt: TGTGCCAGCAGCCCTTTCGGGAGGGCGCCGGACTATGGCTACACCTTC
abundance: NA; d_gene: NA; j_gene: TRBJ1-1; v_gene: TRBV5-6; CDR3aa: CASSPAGSPEAFF; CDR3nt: TGTGCCAGCAGCCCCGCAGGGTCCCCTGAAGCTTTCTTT
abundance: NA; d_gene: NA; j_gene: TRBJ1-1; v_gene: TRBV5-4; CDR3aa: CASSLGWTRAGTEAFF; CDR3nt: TGTGCCAGCAGCTTGGGGTGGACAAGGGCTGGCACTGAAGCTTTCTTT
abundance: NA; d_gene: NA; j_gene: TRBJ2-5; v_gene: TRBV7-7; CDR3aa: CASSFTDQETQYF; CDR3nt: TGTGCCAGCAGCTTTACAGACCAAGAGACCCAGTACTTC
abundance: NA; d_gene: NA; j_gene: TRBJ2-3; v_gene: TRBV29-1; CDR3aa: CSVEVGAYTQYF; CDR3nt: TGCAGCGTTGAGGTGGGGGCATATACGCAGTATTTT
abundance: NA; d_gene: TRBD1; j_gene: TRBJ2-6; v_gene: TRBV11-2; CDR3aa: CASSLYTGTVASGANVLTF; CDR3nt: TGTGCCAGCAGCTTGTATACCGGGACAGTCGCCTCTGGGGCCAACGTCCTGACTTTC
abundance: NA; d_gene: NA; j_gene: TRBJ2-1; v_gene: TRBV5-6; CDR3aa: CASTRGNYNEQFF; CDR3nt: TGTGCCAGCACCCGAGGCAACTACAATGAGCAGTTCTTC
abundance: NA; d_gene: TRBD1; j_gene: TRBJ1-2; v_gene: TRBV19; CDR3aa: CASSIDPGGVGYTF; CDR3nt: TGTGCCAGTAGTATAGATCCAGGGGGCGTTGGCTACACCTTC
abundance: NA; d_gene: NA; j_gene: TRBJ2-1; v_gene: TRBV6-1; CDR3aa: CASSFLNNEQFF; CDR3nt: TGTGCCAGCAGTTTCTTAAACAATGAGCAGTTCTTC
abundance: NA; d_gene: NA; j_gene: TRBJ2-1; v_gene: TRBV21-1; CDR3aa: CASSNVGRGVRGEQFF; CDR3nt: TGTGCCAGCAGCAATGTGGGACGCGGGGTGAGGGGTGAGCAGTTCTTC
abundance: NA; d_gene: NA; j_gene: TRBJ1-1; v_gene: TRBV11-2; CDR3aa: CASSLDYRGAGTEAFF; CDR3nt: TGTGCCAGCAGCTTAGATTACCGGGGGGCGGGAACTGAAGCTTTCTTT
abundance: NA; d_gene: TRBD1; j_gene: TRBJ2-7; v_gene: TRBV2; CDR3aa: CASSGITGDPYEQYF; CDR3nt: TGTGCCAGCAGTGGGATTACAGGGGACCCCTACGAGCAGTACTTC
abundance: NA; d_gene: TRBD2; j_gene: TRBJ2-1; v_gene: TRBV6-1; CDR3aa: CASTDLAGANEQFF; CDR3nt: TGTGCCAGCACTGATCTAGCGGGAGCTAATGAGCAGTTCTTC
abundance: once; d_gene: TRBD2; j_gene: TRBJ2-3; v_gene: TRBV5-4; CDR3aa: CASSLKRGGTDTQYF; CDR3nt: TGTGCCAGCAGCTTAAAGCGGGGGGGCACAGATACGCAGTATTTT
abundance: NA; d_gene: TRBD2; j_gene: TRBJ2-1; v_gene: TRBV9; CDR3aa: CASSVATFGGGDNEQFF; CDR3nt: TGTGCCAGCAGCGTAGCTACGTTTGGCGGGGGGGACAATGAGCAGTTCTTC
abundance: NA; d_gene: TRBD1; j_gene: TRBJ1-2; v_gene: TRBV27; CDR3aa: CASSLYGQGASYGYTF; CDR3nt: TGTGCCAGCAGTTTATATGGACAGGGGGCAAGCTATGGCTACACCTTC
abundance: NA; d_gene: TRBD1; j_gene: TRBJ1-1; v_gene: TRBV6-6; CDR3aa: CASSVDRGRPEAFF; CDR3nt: TGTGCCAGCAGTGTTGACAGGGGAAGGCCTGAAGCTTTCTTT
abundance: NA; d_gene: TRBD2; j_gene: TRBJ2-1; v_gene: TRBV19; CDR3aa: CASSIGGKYNEQFF; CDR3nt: TGTGCCAGTAGTATCGGGGGGAAGTACAATGAGCAGTTCTTC
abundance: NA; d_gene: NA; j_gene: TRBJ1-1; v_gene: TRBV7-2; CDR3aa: CASSLRLSLGGSQNTEAFF; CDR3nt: TGTGCCAGCAGCTTACGCCTTAGCCTCGGTGGCAGCCAAAACACTGAAGCTTTCTTT
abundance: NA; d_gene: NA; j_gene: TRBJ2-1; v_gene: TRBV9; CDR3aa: CASSFEAGGYNEQFF; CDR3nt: TGTGCCAGCAGCTTCGAAGCGGGTGGATACAATGAGCAGTTCTTC
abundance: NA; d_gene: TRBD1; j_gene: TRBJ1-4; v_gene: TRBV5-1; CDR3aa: CASSLEQEGTGNTDNEKLFF; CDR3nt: TGCGCCAGCAGCTTGGAACAGGAGGGGACAGGCAATACCGATAATGAAAAACTGTTTTTT
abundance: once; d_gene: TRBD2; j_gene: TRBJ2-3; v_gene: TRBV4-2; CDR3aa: CASSPTLAGGPTDTQYF; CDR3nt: TGTGCCAGCAGCCCCACCCTAGCGGGGGGGCCCACAGATACGCAGTATTTT
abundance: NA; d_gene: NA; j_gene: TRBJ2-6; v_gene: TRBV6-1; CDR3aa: CASSELSGANVLTF; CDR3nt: TGTGCCAGCAGTGAACTATCTGGGGCCAACGTCCTGACTTTC
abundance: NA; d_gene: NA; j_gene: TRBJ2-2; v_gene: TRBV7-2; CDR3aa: CASSLARPNTGELFF; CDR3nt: TGTGCCAGCAGCTTAGCGCGCCCGAACACCGGGGAGCTGTTTTTT
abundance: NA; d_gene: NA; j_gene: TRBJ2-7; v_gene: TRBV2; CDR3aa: CASTRDILDFTYEQYF; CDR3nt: TGTGCCAGCACCCGGGACATACTGGATTTTACCTACGAGCAGTACTTC
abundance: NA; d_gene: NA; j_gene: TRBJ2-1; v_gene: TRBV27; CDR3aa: CASYSYANEQFF; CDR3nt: TGTGCCAGCTATTCTTATGCGAATGAGCAGTTCTTC
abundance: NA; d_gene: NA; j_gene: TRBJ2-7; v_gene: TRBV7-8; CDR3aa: CASSLASGTTYEQYF; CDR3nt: TGTGCCAGCAGCTTAGCGTCGGGTACTACCTACGAGCAGTACTTC
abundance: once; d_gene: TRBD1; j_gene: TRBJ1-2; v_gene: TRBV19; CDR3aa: CASSIARDSYGYTF; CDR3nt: TGTGCCAGTAGTATAGCCCGGGACAGCTATGGCTACACCTTC
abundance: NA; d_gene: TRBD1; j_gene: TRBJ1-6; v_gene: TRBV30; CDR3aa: CAWATGNNSPLHF; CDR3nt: TGTGCCTGGGCGACAGGGAATAATTCACCCCTCCACTTT
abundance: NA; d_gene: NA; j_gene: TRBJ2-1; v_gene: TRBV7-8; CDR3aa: CASSLSLATYNEQFF; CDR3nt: TGTGCCAGCAGCTTAAGCCTAGCGACCTACAATGAGCAGTTCTTC
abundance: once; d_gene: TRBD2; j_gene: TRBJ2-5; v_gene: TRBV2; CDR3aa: CASSDSFPGGGETQYF; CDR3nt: TGTGCCAGCAGTGACTCGTTTCCGGGGGGGGGAGAGACCCAGTACTTC
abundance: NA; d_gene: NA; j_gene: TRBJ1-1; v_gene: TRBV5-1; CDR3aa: CASSLIGAANTEAFF; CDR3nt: TGCGCCAGCAGCTTGATAGGGGCGGCGAACACTGAAGCTTTCTTT
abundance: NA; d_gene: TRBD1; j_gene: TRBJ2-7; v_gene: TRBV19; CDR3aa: CASSDRDRASYEQYF; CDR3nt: TGTGCCAGTAGTGACCGGGACAGGGCCTCCTACGAGCAGTACTTC
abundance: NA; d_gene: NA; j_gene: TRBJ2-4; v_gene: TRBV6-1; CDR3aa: CASSELVAKNIQYF; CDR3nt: TGTGCCAGCAGTGAACTCGTAGCCAAAAACATTCAGTACTTC
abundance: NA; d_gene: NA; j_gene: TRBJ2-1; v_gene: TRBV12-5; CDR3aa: CASRIALSYNEQFF; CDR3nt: TGTGCTAGTAGGATAGCCTTATCCTACAATGAGCAGTTCTTC
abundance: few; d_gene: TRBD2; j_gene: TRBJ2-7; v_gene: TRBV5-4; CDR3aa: CASSPGLASYEQYF; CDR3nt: TGTGCCAGCAGCCCCGGACTAGCGTCCTACGAGCAGTACTTC
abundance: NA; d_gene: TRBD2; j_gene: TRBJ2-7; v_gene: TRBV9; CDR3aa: CASSPRASGIYEQYF; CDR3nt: TGTGCCAGCAGCCCTAGGGCTAGCGGAATCTACGAGCAGTACTTC
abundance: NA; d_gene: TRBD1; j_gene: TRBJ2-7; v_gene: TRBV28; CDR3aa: CASLGTGHEQYF; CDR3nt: TGTGCCAGCCTCGGGACAGGGCACGAGCAGTACTTC
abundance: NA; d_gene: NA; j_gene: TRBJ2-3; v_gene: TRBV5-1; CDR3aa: CASSSSTGNRADTQYF; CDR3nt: TGCGCCAGCAGCTCCTCCACAGGGAATAGAGCAGATACGCAGTATTTT
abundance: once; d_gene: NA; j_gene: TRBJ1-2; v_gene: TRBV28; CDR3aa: CASSLVTPANYGYTF; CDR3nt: TGTGCCAGCAGTTTAGTTACCCCAGCTAACTATGGCTACACCTTC
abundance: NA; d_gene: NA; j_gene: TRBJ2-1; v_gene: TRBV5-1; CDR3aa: CASRRQANNEQFF; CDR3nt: TGCGCCAGCAGGAGACAGGCCAACAATGAGCAGTTCTTC